This T cell receptor beta chain was captured in a study of long-term antiretroviral therapy in people with HIV. The assay, immunoSEQ v3.0, was run at survey level. Profiling relied on immunoSEQ multiplex PCR, and the TCRdb table lists in-frame clones only, not all of them. The table has about 18,000 clones, 80% to 90% seen once. The CDR3 is made up of 12 amino acids. Trimming left V 11 bases short and J 3 bases short, with 13 bases between. The germline gives CDR1 SEHNR, CDR2 FQNEAQ (reference sequence). The input for sequencing was unsorted PBMCs, taken 0.6 years after starting antiretroviral therapy. The rearrangement uses TRBV7-9 and TRBJ1-1; maybe TRBD1 (5 bases). The receptor was isolated from a young woman with HIV. The CDR3 sequence: CALSQGYTEAFF. In nucleotides, the CDR3 is TGTGCCCTCAGCCAGGGCTACACTGAAGCTTTCTTT.